Below, 6 T cell receptor beta chains from the same sample are listed, as sequenced in a study of radiation and T cells in renal cell carcinoma. The sample's time point: blood 2 weeks post-SBRT. Treatment defined: 15 Gy SBRT to primary tumor, nephrectomy 4 weeks later. The table came from immunoSEQ multiplex PCR; TCRdb's copy has only in-frame clones and leaves some out. Of tens of thousands of clones listed, 65% to 90% were seen once; the top ten hold 20% to 25%. Sequences were derived from blood, sampled from a patient whose treatment included radiotherapy and nephrectomy. Receptors originate from a woman aged 50 to 65 with renal cell carcinoma.

The J gene is TRBJ1-1, the V gene TRBV10-3, with D perhaps TRBD1 (5 bases). The length of the CDR3 is 11 residues. The V end was cut by 4 bases, the J end by 5 bases, with 5 bases between. The germline V gene has CDR1 ENHRY and CDR2 SYGVKD. The CDR3 reads CAISGGTEAFF. The CDR3 nucleotides are TGTGCCATCAGTGGGGGGACTGAAGCTTTCTTT.

V gene TRBV5-4 combines with J gene TRBJ2-2; D may be TRBD1 (6 bases). V was shortened by 5 bases and J by 1 base, with 18 bases between the two germline ends. The CDR3 loop spans 17 amino acids. The germline gives CDR1 SGHNT, CDR2 YYREEE (reference sequence). The CDR3 here is CASSPPGTPGNTGELFF. As DNA, the CDR3 is TGTGCCAGCAGTCCACCTGGGACACCGGGGAACACCGGGGAGCTGTTTTTT. The full variable domain, completed using reference TRBV5-4 and TRBJ2-2, is ETGVTQSPTHLIKTRGQQVTLRCSSQSGHNTVSWYQQALGQGPQFIFQYYREEENGRGNFPPRFSGLQFPNYSSELNVNALELDDSALYLCASSPPGTPGNTGELFFGEGSRLTVL.

This clone was seen just once. The chain links TRBV4-1 to TRBJ1-4; D uncertain. CDR1 is MGHRA, CDR2 YSYEKL, per germline. Trimming pared 0 bases from V and 7 bases from J, leaving 15 bases between. CDR3 length: 16 residues. The CDR3 spells CASSQEGGLLSEKLFF. CDR3 in DNA: TGCGCCAGCAGCCAAGAAGGTGGCTTGCTGAGTGAAAAACTGTTTTTT.

This chain joins TRBV23-1 and TRBJ2-5, with D hard to call. TRBV23-1 is an ORF, and what it does is uncertain. This CDR3 region has 10 residues. The V end lost 7 bases, the J end lost 4 bases, and 4 bases lay between the germline ends. The CDR3 protein is CASILETQYF. DNA for the CDR3: TGCGCCAGCATTTTAGAGACCCAGTACTTC.

Here the CDR3 reads CASSVLAGELNEQFF. The DNA of the CDR3 is TGTGCCAGCAGCGTGCTAGCGGGAGAGCTCAATGAGCAGTTCTTC. The chain is built from TRBV5-4 and TRBJ2-1; 10 nucleotides match TRBD2. The CDR3 is made up of 15 amino acids. Germline CDR1 SGHNT, CDR2 YYREEE (reference sequence). The ends lost 4 bases at V and 6 bases at J; junction bases unmatched: 7.

This clone was observed a few times. The rearrangement joins TRBV10-1 to TRBJ1-5; no definite D call. The V end was cut by 0 bases, the J end by 5 bases, with 5 bases between. There are 13 residues in the CDR3. Looked up from germline, CDR1 is WNHNN and CDR2 is SYGVQD (reference sequence). The CDR3 spells CASSESLYQPQHF. The DNA of the CDR3 is TGCGCCAGCAGTGAGTCCCTATATCAGCCCCAGCATTTT.